The clone carrying this T cell receptor beta chain was seen a handful of times. Antigen specificity is unknown. The V segment lost 6 bases and the J segment 3 bases; nucleotides outside the gene matches: 7. Germline V gene lookup returns CDR1 SNHLY and CDR2 FYNNEI. The CDR3 has 15 amino acids. The sample is drawn from a study of cytomegalovirus exposure and HLA in healthy donors. Study outcomes and limitations: Confirmation in vitro established that a few CMV-associated chains were specific for CMV antigens.

13 Jbeta primers and 60 Vbeta primers were used for the PCR. The data were produced by immunoSEQ multiplex PCR, yet TCRdb's version contains in-frame clones alone and is incomplete. Of about 88,000 clones in the sample, 77% were seen once. This sequence was found in a woman in her forties in good health and CMV-seronegative. The genes are TRBV2 and TRBJ1-2, with 10 bases that match TRBD1. The material sequenced was PBMCs. CDR3 DNA: TGTGCCAGCAGCCCCCGGGACAGGGGTTACTATGGCTACACCTTC. Amino acid sequence: CASSPRDRGYYGYTF.